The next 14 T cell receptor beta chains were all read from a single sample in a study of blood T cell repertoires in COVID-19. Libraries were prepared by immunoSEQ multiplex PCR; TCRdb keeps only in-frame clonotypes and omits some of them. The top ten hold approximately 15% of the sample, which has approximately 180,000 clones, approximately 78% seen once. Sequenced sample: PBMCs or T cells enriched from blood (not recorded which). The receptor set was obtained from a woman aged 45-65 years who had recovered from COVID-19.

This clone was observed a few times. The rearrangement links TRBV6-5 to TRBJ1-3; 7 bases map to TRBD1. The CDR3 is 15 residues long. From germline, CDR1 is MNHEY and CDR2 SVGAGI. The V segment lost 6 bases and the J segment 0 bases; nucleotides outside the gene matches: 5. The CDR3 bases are TGTGCCAGCAGCATTACAGGGGACTCTGGAAACACCATATATTTT. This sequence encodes CASSITGDSGNTIYF.

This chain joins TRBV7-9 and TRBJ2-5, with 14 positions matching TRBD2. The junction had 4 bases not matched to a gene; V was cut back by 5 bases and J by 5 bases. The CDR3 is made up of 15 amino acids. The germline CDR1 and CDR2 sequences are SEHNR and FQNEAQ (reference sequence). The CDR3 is CASSPTSGRGETQYF. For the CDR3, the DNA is TGTGCCAGCAGCCCGACTAGCGGGAGGGGGGAGACCCAGTACTTC.

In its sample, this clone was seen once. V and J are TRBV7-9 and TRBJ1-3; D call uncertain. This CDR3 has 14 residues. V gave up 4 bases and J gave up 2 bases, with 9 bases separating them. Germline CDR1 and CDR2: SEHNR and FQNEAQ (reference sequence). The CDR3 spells CASSSTDAGNTIYF. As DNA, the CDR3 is TGTGCCAGCAGCTCAACAGATGCTGGAAACACCATATATTTT.

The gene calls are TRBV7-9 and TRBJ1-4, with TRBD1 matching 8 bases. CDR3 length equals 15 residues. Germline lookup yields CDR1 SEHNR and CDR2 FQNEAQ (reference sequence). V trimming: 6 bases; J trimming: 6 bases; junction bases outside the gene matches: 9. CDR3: CASSQGQGGDEKLFF. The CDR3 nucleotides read TGTGCCAGCAGTCAAGGACAGGGTGGAGATGAAAAACTGTTTTTT.

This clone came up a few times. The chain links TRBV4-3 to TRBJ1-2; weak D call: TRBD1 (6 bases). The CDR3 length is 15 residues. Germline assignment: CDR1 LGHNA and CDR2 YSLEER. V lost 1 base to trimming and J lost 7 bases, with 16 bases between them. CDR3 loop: CASSQVQAGEGGYTF. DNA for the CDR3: TGCGCCAGCAGCCAAGTTCAGGCAGGGGAAGGTGGCTACACCTTC.

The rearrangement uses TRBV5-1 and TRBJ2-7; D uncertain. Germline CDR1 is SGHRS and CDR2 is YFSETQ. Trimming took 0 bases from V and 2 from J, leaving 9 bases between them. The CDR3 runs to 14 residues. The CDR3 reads CASSLAGRAYEQYF. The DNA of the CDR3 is TGCGCCAGCAGCTTGGCAGGCCGAGCCTACGAGCAGTACTTC. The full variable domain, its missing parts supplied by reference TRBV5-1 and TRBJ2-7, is KAGVTQTPRYLIKTRGQQVTLSCSPISGHRSVSWYQQTPGQGLQFLFEYFSETQRNKGNFPGRFSGRQFSNSRSEMNVSTLELGDSALYLCASSLAGRAYEQYFGPGTRLTVT.

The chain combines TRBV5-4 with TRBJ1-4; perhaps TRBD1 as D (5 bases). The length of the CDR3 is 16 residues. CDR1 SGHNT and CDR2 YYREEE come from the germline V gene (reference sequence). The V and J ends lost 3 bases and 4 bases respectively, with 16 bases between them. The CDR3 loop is CASSSIQGGLNEKLFF. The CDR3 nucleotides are TGTGCCAGCAGCTCTATCCAGGGAGGACTTAATGAAAAACTGTTTTTT.

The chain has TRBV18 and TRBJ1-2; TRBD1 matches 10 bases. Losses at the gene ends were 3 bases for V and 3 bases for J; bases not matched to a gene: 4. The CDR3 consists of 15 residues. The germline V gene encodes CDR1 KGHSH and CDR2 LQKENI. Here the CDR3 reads CASSPTGGSDYGYTF. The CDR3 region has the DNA TGTGCCAGCTCACCGACAGGGGGCAGTGACTATGGCTACACCTTC.

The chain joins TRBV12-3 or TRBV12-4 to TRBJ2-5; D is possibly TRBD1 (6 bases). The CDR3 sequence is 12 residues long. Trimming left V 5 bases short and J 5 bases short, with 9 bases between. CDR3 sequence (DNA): TGTGCCAGCAGTCCCCAGGGGGAGACCCAGTACTTC. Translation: CASSPQGETQYF.

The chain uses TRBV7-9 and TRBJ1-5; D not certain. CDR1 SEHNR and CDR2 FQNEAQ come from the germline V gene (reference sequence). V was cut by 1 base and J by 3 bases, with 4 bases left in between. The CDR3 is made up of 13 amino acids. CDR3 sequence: CASSLGVNQPQHF. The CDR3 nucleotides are TGTGCCAGCAGCTTAGGCGTCAATCAGCCCCAGCATTTT.

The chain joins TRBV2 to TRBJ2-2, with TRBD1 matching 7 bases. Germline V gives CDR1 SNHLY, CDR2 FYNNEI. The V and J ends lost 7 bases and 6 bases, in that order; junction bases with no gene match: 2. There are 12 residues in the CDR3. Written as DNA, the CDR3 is TGTGCCAGCATGAGGGGGCCCGGGGAGCTGTTTTTT. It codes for CASMRGPGELFF.

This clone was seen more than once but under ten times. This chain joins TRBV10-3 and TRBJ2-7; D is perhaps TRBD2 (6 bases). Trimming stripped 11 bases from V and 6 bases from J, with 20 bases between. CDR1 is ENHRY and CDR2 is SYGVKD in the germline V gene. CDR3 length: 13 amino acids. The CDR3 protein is CALGGRDRSEQYF. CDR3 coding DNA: TGTGCCCTAGGTGGGCGGGATCGAAGCGAGCAGTACTTC.

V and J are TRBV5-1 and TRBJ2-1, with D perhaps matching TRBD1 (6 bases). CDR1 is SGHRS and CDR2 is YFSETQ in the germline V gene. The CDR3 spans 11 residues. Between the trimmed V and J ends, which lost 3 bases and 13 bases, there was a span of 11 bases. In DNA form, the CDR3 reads TGCGCCAGCAGCTCGGACAGTGGACAGTTCTTC. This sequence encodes CASSSDSGQFF.

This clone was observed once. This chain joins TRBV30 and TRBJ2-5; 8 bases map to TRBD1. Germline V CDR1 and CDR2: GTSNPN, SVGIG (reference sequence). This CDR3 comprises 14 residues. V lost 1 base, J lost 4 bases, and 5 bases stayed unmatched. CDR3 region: CAWSGQGRAETQYF. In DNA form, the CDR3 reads TGTGCCTGGAGTGGACAGGGGAGAGCAGAGACCCAGTACTTC.